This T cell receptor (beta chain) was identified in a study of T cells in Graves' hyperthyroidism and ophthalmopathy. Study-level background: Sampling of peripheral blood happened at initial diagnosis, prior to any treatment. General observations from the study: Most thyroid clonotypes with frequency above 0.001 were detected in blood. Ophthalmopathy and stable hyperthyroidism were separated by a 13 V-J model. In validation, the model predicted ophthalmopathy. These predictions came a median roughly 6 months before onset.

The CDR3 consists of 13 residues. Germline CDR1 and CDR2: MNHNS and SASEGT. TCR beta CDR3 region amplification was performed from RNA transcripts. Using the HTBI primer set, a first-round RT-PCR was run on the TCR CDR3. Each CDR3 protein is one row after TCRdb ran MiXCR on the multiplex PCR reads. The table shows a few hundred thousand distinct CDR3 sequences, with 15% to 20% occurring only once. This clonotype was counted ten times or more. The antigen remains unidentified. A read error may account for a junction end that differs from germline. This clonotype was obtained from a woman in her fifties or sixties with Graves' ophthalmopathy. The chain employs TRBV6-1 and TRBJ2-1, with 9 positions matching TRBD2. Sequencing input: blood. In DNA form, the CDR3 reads TGCGCACTCAAGCGGGGGGATTACAATGAGCAGTTCTTC. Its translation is CALKRGDYNEQFF.